This T cell receptor beta chain was retrieved from a study of T cell responses to AZD1222 COVID-19 vaccine. Study-level points and caveats: Epitopes outside B.1.351 and B.1.1.7 mutated regions reportedly drew nearly half of spike TCRs. Samples come after the peak T cell response, not at day 14. Clonal diversity may have been underestimated in mostly white British donors.

Note on this clone: Its matching antigen is unknown.

Germline CDR1 and CDR2: MDHEN and SYDVKM. Deletions cut 6 bases from V and 2 bases from J, with 5 bases between. The CDR3 is made up of 12 amino acids. Here immunoSEQ multiplex PCR was the method, and the copy in TCRdb shows in-frame clones only, minus some. In the table there are approximately 80,000 clones, approximately 83% of which are singletons. V gene TRBV28 combines with J gene TRBJ1-3, with unresolved D. This specimen was peripheral blood, taken 28 days after the second AZD1222 dose. The TCR was taken from an adult who received the AZD1222 COVID-19 vaccine. The CDR3 coding sequence is TGTGCCAGCAGAGTAGCTGGAAACACCATATATTTT. This translates into CASRVAGNTIYF. The complete variable domain, with remaining parts taken from reference TRBV28 and TRBJ1-3, reads DVKVTQSSRYLVKRTGEKVFLECVQDMDHENMFWYRQDPGLGLRLIYFSYDVKMKEKGDIPEGYSVSREKKERFSLILESASTNQTSMYLCASRVAGNTIYFGEGSWLTVV.